This T cell receptor (beta chain) was identified during a study of blood T cell repertoires in COVID-19. The overall study: Samples came from the United States, Italy and Spain, spanning acute and convalescent COVID-19. The cDNA or gDNA used as material had been derived from T cells, B-cell-depleted T cells, or PBMCs.

Per the authors' pipeline: Scientists estimated how many nucleated cells there were by amplifying reference gene primers. Repertoires were generated with immunoSEQ multiplex PCR, while TCRdb's copy carries only in-frame clones and drops some. From that table come the V and J calls and clone size; the DNA was used to work out D and trimming. The sample includes 300,000 to 400,000 clones, around 87% seen only once; the top ten take 3.5% to 4.5%. This CDR3 is 18 amino acids long. Germline loops: CDR1 MDHEN, CDR2 SYDVKM. Trimming cost V 10 bases and J 1 base, with 27 bases left between them. Sequenced input: peripheral blood. The V gene is TRBV28, the J gene TRBJ2-3; D is perhaps TRBD2 (6 bases). This sequence originates from a woman in her forties or fifties with active or convalescent COVID-19. For the CDR3, the DNA is TGTGCCACCCAGGGAGGTTTAGCCCGGGTGAAACGCACAGATACGCAGTATTTT. Protein product: CATQGGLARVKRTDTQYF.